These T cell receptor beta chains were read from a single sample in a study of CD8 T cells in ankylosing spondylitis. One entry per CDR3 protein results from TCRdb running MiXCR on the 5' RACE reads. The sample has some 800,000 distinct CDR3 sequences, 12% seen once. The sequenced sample was blood, either unsorted or a sorted T cell fraction (not recorded which). The receptors come from a male donor with ankylosing spondylitis. Both conserved end residues are part of each CDR3. The D gene is left open where the match is weak. A clone size is listed for some rows: how often the clone was seen (once, few, many), or a class if it is expanded.

D	J	size	V	CDR3	DNA
NA	TRBJ2-1	NA	TRBV7-2	CASSPRLVDEQFF	TGTGCCAGCAGCCCTCGACTAGTTGATGAGCAGTTCTTC
TRBD2	TRBJ2-1	few	TRBV20-1	CSARPIWASGSGEQFF	TGCAGTGCTAGACCCATCTGGGCTAGCGGGAGTGGTGAGCAGTTCTTC
NA	TRBJ2-7	many	TRBV20-1	CSARMYTSAVYEQYF	TGCAGTGCTAGAATGTACACATCCGCGGTCTACGAGCAGTACTTC
NA	TRBJ1-1	few	TRBV5-1	CASSSRPRQVMNTEAFF	TGCGCCAGCAGCTCCCGACCAAGACAGGTCATGAACACTGAAGCTTTCTTT
NA	TRBJ2-1	many	TRBV12-3/TRBV12-4	CASTPAGGYNEQFF	TGTGCCAGCACCCCCGCCGGGGGTTACAATGAGCAGTTCTTC
TRBD1	TRBJ1-6	few	TRBV20-1	CSAGRDRDSPLHF	TGCAGTGCTGGCCGGGACAGGGATTCACCCCTCCACTTT
NA	TRBJ2-3	few	TRBV10-3	CAISVDFGRGADTQYF	TGTGCCATCAGTGTCGACTTCGGGCGAGGGGCAGATACGCAGTATTTT
TRBD2	TRBJ2-5	NA	TRBV20-1	CSAVGLAGETQYF	TGCAGTGCTGTTGGACTAGCCGGAGAGACCCAGTACTTC
NA	TRBJ1-2	few	TRBV10-3	CAISEATKQGSGYTF	TGTGCCATCAGTGAGGCTACAAAACAAGGGAGCGGCTACACCTTC
NA	TRBJ1-1	NA	TRBV12-5	CASAEMNTEAFF	TGTGCTAGTGCGGAAATGAACACTGAAGCTTTCTTT
NA	TRBJ2-3	few	TRBV5-1	CASSWGQDTQYF	TGCGCCAGCAGCTGGGGTCAAGATACGCAGTATTTT
NA	TRBJ1-4	NA	TRBV29-1	CSVEWAEKLFF	TGCAGCGTTGAATGGGCTGAAAAACTGTTTTTT
TRBD2	TRBJ2-3	many	TRBV20-1	CSARDWRTSISDTQYF	TGCAGTGCTAGAGATTGGAGGACTAGCATATCGGATACGCAGTATTTT
NA	TRBJ1-6	NA	TRBV6-5	CASSYSGFGNSPLHF	TGTGCCAGCAGTTACTCAGGTTTTGGCAATTCACCCCTCCACTTT
TRBD1	TRBJ2-4	NA	TRBV29-1	CSVERSGGNIQYF	TGCAGCGTTGAAAGGTCAGGGGGAAACATTCAGTACTTC
TRBD2	TRBJ2-7	NA	TRBV27	CASSPLTSGRGLKGYEQYF	TGTGCCAGCAGTCCCCTGACTAGCGGGAGGGGCCTTAAGGGCTACGAGCAGTACTTC
NA	TRBJ1-1	few	TRBV28	CASSLFRGRRAFF	TGTGCCAGCAGTTTATTCCGGGGGCGAAGGGCTTTCTTT
NA	TRBJ2-5	NA	TRBV6-1	CASSEVSGPGETQYF	TGTGCCAGCAGTGAAGTGTCGGGGCCGGGGGAGACCCAGTACTTC
NA	TRBJ1-2	few	TRBV29-1	CSVKDRGSGYTF	TGCAGCGTCAAAGACCGGGGAAGTGGCTACACCTTC
TRBD1	TRBJ2-1	few	TRBV11-2	CASSSPRGRAEQFF	TGTGCCAGCAGCTCCCCTAGGGGGCGGGCTGAGCAGTTCTTC
TRBD1	TRBJ1-1	many	TRBV7-2	CASSFQTGRDTEAFF	TGTGCCAGCAGCTTCCAGACAGGGAGGGACACTGAAGCTTTCTTT
TRBD1	TRBJ1-4	many	TRBV5-1	CASSRGQLDEKLFF	TGCGCCAGCAGCCGGGGACAGTTGGATGAAAAACTGTTTTTT
NA	TRBJ1-5	few	TRBV7-9	CASSLARQAAQHF	TGTGCCAGCAGCTTAGCCCGACAGGCGGCCCAGCATTTT
NA	TRBJ2-3	NA	TRBV28	CASSPTLVGKDTQYF	TGTGCCAGCAGTCCTACGCTCGTGGGGAAGGATACGCAGTATTTT
NA	TRBJ1-1	NA	TRBV20-1	CSAHRVTEAFF	TGCAGTGCTCACAGGGTCACTGAAGCTTTCTTT
NA	TRBJ2-4	NA	TRBV7-2	CASSSRPLAKNIQYF	TGTGCCAGCAGCTCCCGGCCCCTAGCCAAAAACATTCAGTACTTC
TRBD1	TRBJ1-2	many	TRBV5-1	CASSPGGTGFYGYTF	TGCGCCAGCAGCCCGGGCGGGACAGGGTTCTATGGCTACACCTTC
TRBD2	TRBJ2-1	many	TRBV4-3	CASSLGTSGRNEQFF	TGCGCCAGCAGCCTAGGGACTAGCGGGAGGAATGAGCAGTTCTTC
NA	TRBJ1-1	few	TRBV10-3	CAISESVGLREAFF	TGTGCCATCAGTGAGTCGGTAGGGCTTAGGGAAGCTTTCTTT
NA	TRBJ2-4	few	TRBV20-1	CSARRQFLAKNIQYF	TGCAGTGCTAGGCGACAGTTTCTAGCCAAAAACATTCAGTACTTC
NA	TRBJ2-7	NA	TRBV6-5	CASSYSRTLSYEQYF	TGTGCCAGCAGTTACTCGCGGACATTGTCCTACGAGCAGTACTTC
NA	TRBJ2-1	few	TRBV11-2	CASSYPGSRNEQFF	TGTGCCAGCAGCTACCCGGGCAGTCGTAATGAGCAGTTCTTC
NA	TRBJ1-5	NA	TRBV6-2/TRBV6-3	CASSWAAPHQPQHF	TGTGCCAGCAGTTGGGCCGCCCCACATCAGCCCCAGCATTTT
NA	TRBJ2-7	few	TRBV5-6	CASSLGGEMHSYEQYF	TGTGCCAGCAGCTTGGGGGGGGAGATGCATAGCTACGAGCAGTACTTC
NA	TRBJ2-3	NA	TRBV9	CASSPPAQLDTQYF	TGTGCCAGCAGCCCCCCGGCGCAGCTGGATACGCAGTATTTT
NA	TRBJ2-1	once	TRBV11-3	CASSIDRGNNEQFF	TGTGCCAGCAGCATCGACCGGGGTAACAATGAGCAGTTCTTC
NA	TRBJ2-3	NA	TRBV4-2	CASSPTLGTDTQYF	TGTGCCAGCAGCCCGACTCTGGGCACAGATACGCAGTATTTT
TRBD1	TRBJ1-5	many	TRBV20-1	CSANAGTGNQPQHF	TGCAGTGCGAACGCCGGGACAGGGAATCAGCCCCAGCATTTT
NA	TRBJ2-2	many	TRBV15	CATTGHPYTGELFF	TGTGCCACCACGGGACACCCATATACCGGGGAGCTGTTTTTT
NA	TRBJ2-2	few	TRBV7-2	CASSLRGVDTGELFF	TGTGCCAGCAGCTTAAGAGGGGTAGACACCGGGGAGCTGTTTTTT
NA	TRBJ1-1	few	TRBV5-1	CATMLGTEAFF	TGCGCCACCATGCTCGGCACTGAAGCTTTCTTT
TRBD2	TRBJ2-7	NA	TRBV18	CASSPKAGTYEQYF	TGTGCCAGCTCACCAAAAGCGGGAACGTACGAGCAGTACTTC
NA	TRBJ1-5	NA	TRBV5-5	CASSLVGRDDNLPQHF	TGTGCCAGCAGCTTGGTTGGCAGGGACGATAATTTGCCCCAGCATTTT
NA	TRBJ2-7	NA	TRBV10-3	CAISRDSTYEQYF	TGTGCCATCAGCCGGGACTCGACCTACGAGCAGTACTTC
NA	TRBJ2-5	NA	TRBV4-3	CASSHTHQETQYF	TGCGCCAGCAGCCATACTCACCAAGAGACCCAGTACTTC
NA	TRBJ1-2	NA	TRBV12-3/TRBV12-4	CASRLGGGYTF	TGTGCCAGCCGGCTAGGGGGTGGCTACACCTTC
TRBD1	TRBJ1-2	NA	TRBV7-2	CASSEGQGAGGYTF	TGTGCCAGCAGCGAGGGACAGGGGGCCGGTGGCTACACCTTC
NA	TRBJ2-5	NA	TRBV6-5	CASSYPGGRQETQYF	TGTGCCAGCAGTTACCCAGGGGGGAGACAAGAGACCCAGTACTTC
TRBD1	TRBJ2-4	few	TRBV7-2	CASGGQGGNIQYF	TGTGCCAGCGGGGGACAGGGGGGAAACATTCAGTACTTC
NA	TRBJ2-7	NA	TRBV18	CASSPPGSNYEQYF	TGTGCCAGCTCACCACCGGGATCAAACTACGAGCAGTACTTC
TRBD1	TRBJ1-5	NA	TRBV12-3/TRBV12-4	CASSLDRGTYSNQPQHF	TGTGCCAGCAGCCTAGACAGGGGGACTTATAGCAATCAGCCCCAGCATTTT
NA	TRBJ1-5	few	TRBV20-1	CSQGSNSNQPQHF	TGCAGCCAAGGGAGTAATAGCAATCAGCCCCAGCATTTT
TRBD1	TRBJ1-1	NA	TRBV7-2	CASSYDWSGQSAFF	TGTGCCAGCAGCTACGATTGGTCGGGACAGTCGGCTTTCTTT
NA	TRBJ2-7	few	TRBV7-2	CASSPTGTTGEQYF	TGTGCCAGCAGCCCAACAGGAACGACGGGCGAGCAGTACTTC
NA	TRBJ1-6	NA	TRBV10-3	CAISAQMNPNSPLHF	TGTGCCATCAGCGCCCAGATGAACCCCAATTCACCCCTCCACTTT